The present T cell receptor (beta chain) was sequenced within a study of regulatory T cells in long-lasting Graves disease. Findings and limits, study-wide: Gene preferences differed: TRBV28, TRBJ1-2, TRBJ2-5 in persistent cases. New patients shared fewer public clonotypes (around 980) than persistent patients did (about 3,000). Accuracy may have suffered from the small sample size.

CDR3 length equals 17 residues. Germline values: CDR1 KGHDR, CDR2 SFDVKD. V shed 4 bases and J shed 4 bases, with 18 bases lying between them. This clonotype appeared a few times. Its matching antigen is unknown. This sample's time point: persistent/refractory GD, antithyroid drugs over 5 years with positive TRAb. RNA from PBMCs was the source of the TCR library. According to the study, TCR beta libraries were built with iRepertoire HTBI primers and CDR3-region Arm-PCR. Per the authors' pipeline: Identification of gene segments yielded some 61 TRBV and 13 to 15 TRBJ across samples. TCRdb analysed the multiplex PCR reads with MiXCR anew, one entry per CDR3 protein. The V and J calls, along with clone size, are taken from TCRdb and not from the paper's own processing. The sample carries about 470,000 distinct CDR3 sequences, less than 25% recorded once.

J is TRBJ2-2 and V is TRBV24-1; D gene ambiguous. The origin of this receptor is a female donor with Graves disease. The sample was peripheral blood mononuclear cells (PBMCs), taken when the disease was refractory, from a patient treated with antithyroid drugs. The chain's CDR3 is CATSDTGSSWSTGELFF. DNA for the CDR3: TGTGCCACCAGTGACACCGGGTCCTCATGGAGCACCGGGGAGCTGTTTTTT.